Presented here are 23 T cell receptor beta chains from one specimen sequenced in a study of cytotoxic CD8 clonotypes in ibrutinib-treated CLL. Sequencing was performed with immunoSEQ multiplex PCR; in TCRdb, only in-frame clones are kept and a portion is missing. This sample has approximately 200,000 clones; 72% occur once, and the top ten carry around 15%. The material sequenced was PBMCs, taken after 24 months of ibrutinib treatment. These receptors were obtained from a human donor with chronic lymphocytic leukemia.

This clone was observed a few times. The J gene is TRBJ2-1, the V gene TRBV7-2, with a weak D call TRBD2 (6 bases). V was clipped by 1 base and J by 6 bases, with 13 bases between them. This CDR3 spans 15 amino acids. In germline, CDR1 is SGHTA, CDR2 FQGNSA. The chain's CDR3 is CASSLGLAGGNEQFF. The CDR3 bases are TGTGCCAGCAGCTTAGGACTCGCCGGGGGCAATGAGCAGTTCTTC. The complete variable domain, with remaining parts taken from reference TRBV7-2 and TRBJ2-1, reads GAGVSQSPSNKVTEKGKDVELRCDPISGHTALYWYRQSLGQGLEFLIYFQGNSAPDKSGLPSDRFSAERTGGSVSTLTIQRTQQEDSAVYLCASSLGLAGGNEQFFGPGTRLTVL.

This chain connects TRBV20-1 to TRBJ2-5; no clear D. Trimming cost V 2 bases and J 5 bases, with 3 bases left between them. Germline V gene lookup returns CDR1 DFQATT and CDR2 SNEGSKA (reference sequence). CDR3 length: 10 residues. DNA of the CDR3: TGCAGTGCTAGAAGGGAGACCCAGTACTTC. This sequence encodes CSARRETQYF.

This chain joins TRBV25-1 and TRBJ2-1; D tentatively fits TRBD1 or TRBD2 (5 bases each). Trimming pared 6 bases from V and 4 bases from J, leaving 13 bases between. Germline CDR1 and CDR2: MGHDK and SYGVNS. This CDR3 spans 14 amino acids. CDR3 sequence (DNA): TGTGCCAGCAGCCCGGGGACGGTATACAATGAGCAGTTCTTC. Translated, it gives CASSPGTVYNEQFF.

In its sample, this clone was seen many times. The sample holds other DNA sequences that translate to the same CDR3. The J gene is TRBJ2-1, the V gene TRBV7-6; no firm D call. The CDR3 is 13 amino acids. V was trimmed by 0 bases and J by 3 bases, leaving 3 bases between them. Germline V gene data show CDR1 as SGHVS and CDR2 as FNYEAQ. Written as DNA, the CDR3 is TGTGCCAGCAGCTTAGCTGTCTACAATGAGCAGTTCTTC. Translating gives CASSLAVYNEQFF.

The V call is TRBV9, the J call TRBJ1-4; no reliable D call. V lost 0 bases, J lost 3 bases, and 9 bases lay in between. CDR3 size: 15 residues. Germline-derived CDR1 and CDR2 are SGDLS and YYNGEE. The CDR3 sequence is CASSVAPRSNEKLFF. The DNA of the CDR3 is TGTGCCAGCAGCGTAGCCCCCCGGTCTAATGAAAAACTGTTTTTT. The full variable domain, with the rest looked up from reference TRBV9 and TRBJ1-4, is DSGVTQTPKHLITATGQRVTLRCSPRSGDLSVYWYQQSLDQGLQFLIQYYNGEERAKGNILERFSAQQFPDLHSELNLSSLELGDSALYFCASSVAPRSNEKLFFGSGTQLSVL.

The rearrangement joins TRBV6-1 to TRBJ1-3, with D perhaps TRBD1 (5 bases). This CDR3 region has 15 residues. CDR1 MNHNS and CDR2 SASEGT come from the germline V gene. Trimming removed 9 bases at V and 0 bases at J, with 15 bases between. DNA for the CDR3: TGTGCCAGGACCTATGCAGGGCGCTCTGGAAACACCATATATTTT. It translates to CARTYAGRSGNTIYF.

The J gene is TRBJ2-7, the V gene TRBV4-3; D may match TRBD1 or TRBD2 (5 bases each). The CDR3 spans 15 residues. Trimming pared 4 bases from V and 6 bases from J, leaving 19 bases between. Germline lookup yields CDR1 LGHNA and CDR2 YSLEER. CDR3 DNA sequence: TGCGCCAGCAGCCTACAGGACTTTCCACGTTTCGAGCAGTACTTC. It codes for CASSLQDFPRFEQYF.

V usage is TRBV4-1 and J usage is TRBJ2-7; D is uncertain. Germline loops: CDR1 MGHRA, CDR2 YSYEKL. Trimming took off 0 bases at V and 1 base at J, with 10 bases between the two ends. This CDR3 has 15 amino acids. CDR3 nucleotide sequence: TGCGCCAGCAGCCAAGATGTAGTGGTGTCCTACGAGCAGTACTTC. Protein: CASSQDVVVSYEQYF.

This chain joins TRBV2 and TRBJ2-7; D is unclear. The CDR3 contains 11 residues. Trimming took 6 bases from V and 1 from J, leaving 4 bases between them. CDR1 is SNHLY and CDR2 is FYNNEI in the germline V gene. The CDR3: CASRASYEQYF. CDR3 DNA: TGTGCCAGCAGGGCTTCCTACGAGCAGTACTTC.

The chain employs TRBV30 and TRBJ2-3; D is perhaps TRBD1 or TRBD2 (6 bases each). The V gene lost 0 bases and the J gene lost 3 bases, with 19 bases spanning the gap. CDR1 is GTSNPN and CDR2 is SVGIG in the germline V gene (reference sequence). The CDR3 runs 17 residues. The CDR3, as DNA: TGTGCCTGGAGTGTACTGTCTGCAGGGGACTGGACAGATACGCAGTATTTT. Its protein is CAWSVLSAGDWTDTQYF.

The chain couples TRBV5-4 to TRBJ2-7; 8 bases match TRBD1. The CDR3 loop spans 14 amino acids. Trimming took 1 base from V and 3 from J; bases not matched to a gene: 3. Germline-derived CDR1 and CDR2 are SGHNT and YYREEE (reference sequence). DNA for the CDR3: TGTGCCAGCAGCTTGCAGGACAGGGACTACGAGCAGTACTTC. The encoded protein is CASSLQDRDYEQYF.

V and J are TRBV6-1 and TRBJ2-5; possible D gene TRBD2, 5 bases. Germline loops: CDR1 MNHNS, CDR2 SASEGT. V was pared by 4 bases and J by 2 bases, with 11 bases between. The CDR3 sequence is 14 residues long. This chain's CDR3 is CASSVGWRQETQYF. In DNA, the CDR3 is TGTGCCAGCAGTGTTGGTTGGAGGCAAGAGACCCAGTACTTC.

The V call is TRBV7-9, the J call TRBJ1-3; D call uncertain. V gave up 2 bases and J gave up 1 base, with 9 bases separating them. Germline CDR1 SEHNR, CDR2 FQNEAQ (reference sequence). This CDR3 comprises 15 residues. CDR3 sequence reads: CASSLSEGSGNTIYF. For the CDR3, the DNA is TGTGCCAGCAGCTTAAGCGAAGGATCTGGAAACACCATATATTTT.

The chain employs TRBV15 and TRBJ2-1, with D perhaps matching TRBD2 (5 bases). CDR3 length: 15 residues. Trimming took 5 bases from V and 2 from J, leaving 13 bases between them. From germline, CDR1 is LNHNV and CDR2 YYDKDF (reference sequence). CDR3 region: CATSGTSQPYNEQFF. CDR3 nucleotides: TGTGCCACCAGCGGAACTAGTCAACCCTACAATGAGCAGTTCTTC.

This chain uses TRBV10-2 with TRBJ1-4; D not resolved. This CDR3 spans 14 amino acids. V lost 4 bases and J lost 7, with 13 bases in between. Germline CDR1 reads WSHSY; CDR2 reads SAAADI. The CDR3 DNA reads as TGCGCCAGCAGTGTCGTAGGGAGCGGTGAAAAACTGTTTTTT. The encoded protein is CASSVVGSGEKLFF.

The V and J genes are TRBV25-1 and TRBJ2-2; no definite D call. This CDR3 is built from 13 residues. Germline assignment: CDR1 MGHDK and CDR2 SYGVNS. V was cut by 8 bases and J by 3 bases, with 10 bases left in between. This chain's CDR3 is CASEEGYTGELFF. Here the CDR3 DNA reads TGTGCCAGCGAGGAAGGGTACACCGGGGAGCTGTTTTTT.

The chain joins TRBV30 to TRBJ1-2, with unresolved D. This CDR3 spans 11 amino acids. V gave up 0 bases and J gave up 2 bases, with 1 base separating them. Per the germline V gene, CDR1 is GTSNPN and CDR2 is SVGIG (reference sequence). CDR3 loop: CAWSVNYGYTF. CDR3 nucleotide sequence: TGTGCCTGGAGTGTAAACTATGGCTACACCTTC.

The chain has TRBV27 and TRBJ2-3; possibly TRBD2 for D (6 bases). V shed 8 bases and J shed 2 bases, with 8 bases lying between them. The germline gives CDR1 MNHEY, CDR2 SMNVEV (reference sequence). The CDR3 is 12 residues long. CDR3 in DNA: TGTGCCAGCGGACTAATCACAGATACGCAGTATTTT. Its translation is CASGLITDTQYF.

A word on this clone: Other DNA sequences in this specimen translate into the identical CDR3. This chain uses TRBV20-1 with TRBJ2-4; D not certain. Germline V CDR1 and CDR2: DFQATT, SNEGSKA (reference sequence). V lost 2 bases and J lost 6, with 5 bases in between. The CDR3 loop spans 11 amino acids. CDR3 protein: CSARRGNIQYF. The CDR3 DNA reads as TGCAGTGCTAGACGAGGAAACATTCAGTACTTC.

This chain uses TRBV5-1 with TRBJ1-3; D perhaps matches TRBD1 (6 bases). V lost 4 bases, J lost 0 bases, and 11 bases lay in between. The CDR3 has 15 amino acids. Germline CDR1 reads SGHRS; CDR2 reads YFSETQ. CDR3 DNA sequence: TGCGCCAGCAGCCTGGGACACAACTCTGGAAACACCATATATTTT. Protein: CASSLGHNSGNTIYF.

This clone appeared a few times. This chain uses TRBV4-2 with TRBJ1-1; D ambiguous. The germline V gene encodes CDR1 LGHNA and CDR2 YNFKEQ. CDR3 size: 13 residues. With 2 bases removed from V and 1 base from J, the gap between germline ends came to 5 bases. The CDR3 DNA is TGTGCCAGCAGCCAATGGGGGAACACTGAAGCTTTCTTT. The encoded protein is CASSQWGNTEAFF.

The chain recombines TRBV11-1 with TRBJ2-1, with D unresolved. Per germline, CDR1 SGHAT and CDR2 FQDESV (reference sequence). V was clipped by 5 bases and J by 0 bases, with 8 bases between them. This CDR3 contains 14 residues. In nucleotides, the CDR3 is TGTGCCAGCAGCATGCGTGGCTCCTACAATGAGCAGTTCTTC. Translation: CASSMRGSYNEQFF. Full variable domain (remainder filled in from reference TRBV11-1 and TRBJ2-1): EAEVAQSPRYKITEKSQAVAFWCDPISGHATLYWYRQILGQGPELLVQFQDESVVDDSQLPKDRFSAERLKGVDSTLKIQPAELGDSAMYLCASSMRGSYNEQFFGPGTRLTVL.

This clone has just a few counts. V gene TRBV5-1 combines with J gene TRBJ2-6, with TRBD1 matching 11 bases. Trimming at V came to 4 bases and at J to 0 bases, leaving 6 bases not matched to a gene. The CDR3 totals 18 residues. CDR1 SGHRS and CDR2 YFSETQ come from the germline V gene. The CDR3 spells CASSKDRGPYSGANVLTF. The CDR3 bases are TGCGCCAGCAGCAAGGACAGGGGGCCTTACTCTGGGGCCAACGTCCTGACTTTC.